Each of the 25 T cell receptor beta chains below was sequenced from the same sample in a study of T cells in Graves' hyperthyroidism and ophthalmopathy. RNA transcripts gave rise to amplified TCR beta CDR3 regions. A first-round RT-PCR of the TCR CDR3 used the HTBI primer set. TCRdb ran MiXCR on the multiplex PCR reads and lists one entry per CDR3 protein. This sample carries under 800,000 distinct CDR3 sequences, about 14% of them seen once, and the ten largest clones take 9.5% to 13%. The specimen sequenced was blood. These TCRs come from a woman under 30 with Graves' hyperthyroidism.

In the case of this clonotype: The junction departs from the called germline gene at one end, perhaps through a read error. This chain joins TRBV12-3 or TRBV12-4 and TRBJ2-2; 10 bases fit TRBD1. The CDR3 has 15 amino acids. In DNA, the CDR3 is TGTGCCAGCAGCGGTGGACAGGGGGTGAGCGGGGGGCTGTTTTTT. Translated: CASSGGQGVSGGLFF.

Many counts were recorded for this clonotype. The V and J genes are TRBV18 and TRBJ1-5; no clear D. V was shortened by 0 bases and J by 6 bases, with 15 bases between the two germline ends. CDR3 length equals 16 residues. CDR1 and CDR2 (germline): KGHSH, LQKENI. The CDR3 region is CASSPPAGHEGQPQHF. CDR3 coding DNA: TGTGCCAGCTCACCACCGGCCGGCCATGAGGGTCAGCCCCAGCATTTT.

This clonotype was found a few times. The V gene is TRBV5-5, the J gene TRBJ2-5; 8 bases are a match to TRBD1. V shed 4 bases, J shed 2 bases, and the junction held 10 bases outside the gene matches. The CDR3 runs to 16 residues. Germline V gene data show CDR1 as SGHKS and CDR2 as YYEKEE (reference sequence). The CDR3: CASSVGQGQIQETQYF. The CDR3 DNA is TGTGCCAGCAGCGTCGGACAGGGCCAAATTCAAGAGACCCAGTACTTC.

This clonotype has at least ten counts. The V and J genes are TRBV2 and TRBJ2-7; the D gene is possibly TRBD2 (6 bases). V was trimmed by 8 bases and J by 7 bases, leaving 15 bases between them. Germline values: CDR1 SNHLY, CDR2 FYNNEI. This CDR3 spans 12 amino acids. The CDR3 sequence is CASGGEQWEQYF. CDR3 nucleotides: TGTGCCAGCGGAGGGGAGCAGTGGGAGCAGTACTTC.

The CDR3 sequence is CASSYLDGAEKLFF. The CDR3 DNA reads as TGTGCCAGCAGTTATTTAGATGGGGCTGAAAAACTGTTTTTT. The V and J genes are TRBV6-1 and TRBJ1-4; tentatively, D is TRBD1 (5 bases). There are 14 residues in the CDR3. V lost 5 bases and J lost 7, with 14 bases in between. Germline V gene lookup returns CDR1 MNHNS and CDR2 SASEGT.

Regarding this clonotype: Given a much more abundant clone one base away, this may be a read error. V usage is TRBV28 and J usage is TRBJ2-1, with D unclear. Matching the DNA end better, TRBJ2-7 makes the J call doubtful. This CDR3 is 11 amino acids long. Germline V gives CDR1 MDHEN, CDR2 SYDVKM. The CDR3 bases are TGTGCCAGCGAGGACGGCAATGAGCAGTACTTC. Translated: CASEDGNEQYF.

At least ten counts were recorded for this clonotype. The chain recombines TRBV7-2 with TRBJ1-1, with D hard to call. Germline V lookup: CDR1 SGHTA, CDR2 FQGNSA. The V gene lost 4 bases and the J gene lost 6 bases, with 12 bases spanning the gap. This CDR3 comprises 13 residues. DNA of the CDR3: TGTGCCAGCAGCTCCTCCCCCAGTGCTGAAGCTTTCTTT. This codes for CASSSSPSAEAFF. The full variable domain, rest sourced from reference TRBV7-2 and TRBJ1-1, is GAGVSQSPSNKVTEKGKDVELRCDPISGHTALYWYRQSLGQGLEFLIYFQGNSAPDKSGLPSDRFSAERTGGSVSTLTIQRTQQEDSAVYLCASSSSPSAEAFFGQGTRLTVV.

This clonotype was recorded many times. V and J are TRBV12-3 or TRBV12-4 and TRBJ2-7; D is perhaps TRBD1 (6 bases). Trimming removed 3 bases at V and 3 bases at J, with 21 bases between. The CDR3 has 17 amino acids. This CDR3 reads CASSLRWGQDLNYEQYF. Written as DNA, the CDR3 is TGTGCCAGCAGTTTGAGGTGGGGGCAGGACTTAAACTACGAGCAGTACTTC.

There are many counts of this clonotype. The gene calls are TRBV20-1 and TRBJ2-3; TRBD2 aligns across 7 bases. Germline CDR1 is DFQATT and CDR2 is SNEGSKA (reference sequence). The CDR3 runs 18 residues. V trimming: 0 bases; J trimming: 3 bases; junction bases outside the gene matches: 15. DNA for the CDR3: TGCAGTGCTAGAGATTTGGACTGGGGGGGGAGAAGGACAGATACGCAGTATTTT. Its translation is CSARDLDWGGRRTDTQYF.

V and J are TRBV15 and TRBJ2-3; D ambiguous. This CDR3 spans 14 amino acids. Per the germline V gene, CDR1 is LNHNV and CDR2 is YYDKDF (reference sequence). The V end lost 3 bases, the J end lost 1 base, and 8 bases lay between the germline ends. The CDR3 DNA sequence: TGTGCCACCAGCAGGCAGATGGGCACAGATACGCAGTATTTT. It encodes CATSRQMGTDTQYF.

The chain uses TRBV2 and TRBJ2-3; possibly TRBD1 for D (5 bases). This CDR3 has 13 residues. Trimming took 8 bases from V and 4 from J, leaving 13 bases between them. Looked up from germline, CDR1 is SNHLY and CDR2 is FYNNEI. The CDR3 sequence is CASHWGWADTQYF. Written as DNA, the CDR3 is TGTGCCAGCCACTGGGGCTGGGCAGATACGCAGTATTTT.

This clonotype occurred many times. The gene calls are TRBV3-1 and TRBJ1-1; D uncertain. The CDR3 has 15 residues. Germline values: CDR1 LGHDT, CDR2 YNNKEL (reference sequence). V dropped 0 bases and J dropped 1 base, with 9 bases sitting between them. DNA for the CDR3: TGTGCCAGCAGCCAAGATGGGGTAGGGAACACTGAAGCTTTCTTT. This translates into CASSQDGVGNTEAFF.

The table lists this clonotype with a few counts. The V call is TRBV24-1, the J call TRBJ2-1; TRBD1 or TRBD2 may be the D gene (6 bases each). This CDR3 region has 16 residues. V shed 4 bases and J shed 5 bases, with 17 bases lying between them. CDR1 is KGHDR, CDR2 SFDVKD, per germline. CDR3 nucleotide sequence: TGTGCCACCAGTGACCTGGACTACCCAGGGGACAATGAGCAGTTCTTC. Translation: CATSDLDYPGDNEQFF.

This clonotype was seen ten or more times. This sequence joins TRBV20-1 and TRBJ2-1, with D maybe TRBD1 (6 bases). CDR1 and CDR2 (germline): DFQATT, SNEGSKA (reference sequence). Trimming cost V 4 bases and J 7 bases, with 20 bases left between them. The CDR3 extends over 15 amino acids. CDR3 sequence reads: CSANSRRDTPNEQFF. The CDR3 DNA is TGCAGTGCTAACTCTCGCCGGGACACACCAAATGAGCAGTTCTTC.

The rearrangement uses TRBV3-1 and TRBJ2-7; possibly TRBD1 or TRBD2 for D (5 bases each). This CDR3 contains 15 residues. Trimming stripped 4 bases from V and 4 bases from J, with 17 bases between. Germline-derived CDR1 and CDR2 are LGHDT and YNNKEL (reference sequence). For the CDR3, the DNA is TGTGCCAGCAGCCCCTACTCTTATGGGGGTTACGAGCAGTACTTC. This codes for CASSPYSYGGYEQYF.

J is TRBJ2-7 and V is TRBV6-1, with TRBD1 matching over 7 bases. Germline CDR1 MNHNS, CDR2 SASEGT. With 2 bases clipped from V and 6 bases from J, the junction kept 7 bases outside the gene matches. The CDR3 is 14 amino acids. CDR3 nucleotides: TGTGCCAGCAGTGAAAACAGGGGACCCGTCGAGCAGTACTTC. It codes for CASSENRGPVEQYF.

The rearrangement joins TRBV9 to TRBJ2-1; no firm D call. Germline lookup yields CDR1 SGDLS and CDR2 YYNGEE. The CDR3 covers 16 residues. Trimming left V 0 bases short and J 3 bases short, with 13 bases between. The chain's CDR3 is CASSVGGGRYYNEQFF. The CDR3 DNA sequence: TGTGCCAGCAGCGTAGGAGGCGGAAGATACTACAATGAGCAGTTCTTC.

The CDR3 loop is CASSLEGQNNEQFF. CDR3 sequence (DNA): TGTGCCAGCAGCTTAGAGGGGCAAAACAATGAGCAGTTCTTC. The rearrangement links TRBV7-8 to TRBJ2-1, with a weak D call TRBD1 (5 bases). The germline gives CDR1 SGHVS, CDR2 FQNEAQ. The CDR3 contains 14 residues. V lost 1 base and J 5 bases, leaving 9 bases between the germline ends. The full variable domain, with the rest looked up from reference TRBV7-8 and TRBJ2-1, is GAGVSQSPRYKVAKRGQDVALRCDPISGHVSLFWYQQALGQGPEFLTYFQNEAQLDKSGLPSDRFFAERPEGSVSTLKIQRTQQEDSAVYLCASSLEGQNNEQFFGPGTRLTVL.

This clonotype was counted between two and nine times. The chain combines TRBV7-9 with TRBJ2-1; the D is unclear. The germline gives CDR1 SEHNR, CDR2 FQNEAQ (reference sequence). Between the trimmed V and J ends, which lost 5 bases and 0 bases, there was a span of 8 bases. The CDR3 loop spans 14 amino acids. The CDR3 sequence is CASSLFDSYNEQFF. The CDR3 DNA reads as TGTGCCAGCAGCCTCTTCGACTCCTACAATGAGCAGTTCTTC.

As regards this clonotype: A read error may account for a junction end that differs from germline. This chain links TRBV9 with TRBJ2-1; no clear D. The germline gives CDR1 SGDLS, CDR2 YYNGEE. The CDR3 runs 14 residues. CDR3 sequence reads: CASSVVVTSNERFF. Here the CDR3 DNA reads TGTGCCAGCAGCGTAGTGGTGACATCCAATGAGCGGTTCTTC.

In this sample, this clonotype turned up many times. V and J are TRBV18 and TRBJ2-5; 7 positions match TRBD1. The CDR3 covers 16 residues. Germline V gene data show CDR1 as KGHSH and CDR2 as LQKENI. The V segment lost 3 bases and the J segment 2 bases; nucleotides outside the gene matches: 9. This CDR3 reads CASSPPGQPLQETQYF. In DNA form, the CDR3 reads TGTGCCAGCTCACCCCCGGGACAGCCACTTCAAGAGACCCAGTACTTC.

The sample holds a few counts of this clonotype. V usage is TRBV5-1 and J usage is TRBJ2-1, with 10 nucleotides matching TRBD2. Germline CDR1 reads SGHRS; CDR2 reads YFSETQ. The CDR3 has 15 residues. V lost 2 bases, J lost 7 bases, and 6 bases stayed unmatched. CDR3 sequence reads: CASSLTSGIRNEQFF. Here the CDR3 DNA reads TGCGCCAGCAGCTTAACTAGCGGGATTAGGAATGAGCAGTTCTTC.

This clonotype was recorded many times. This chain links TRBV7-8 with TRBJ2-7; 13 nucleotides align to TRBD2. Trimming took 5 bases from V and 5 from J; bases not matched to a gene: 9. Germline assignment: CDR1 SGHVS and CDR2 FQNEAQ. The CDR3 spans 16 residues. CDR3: CASSHTSGRARHEQYF. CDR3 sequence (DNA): TGTGCCAGCAGCCATACTAGCGGGAGGGCCCGCCACGAGCAGTACTTC.

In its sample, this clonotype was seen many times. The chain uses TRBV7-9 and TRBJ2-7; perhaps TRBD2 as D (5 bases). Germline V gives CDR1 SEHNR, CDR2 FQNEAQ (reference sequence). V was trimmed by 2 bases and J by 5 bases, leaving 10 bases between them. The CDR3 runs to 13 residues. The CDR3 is CASSLISGNEQYF. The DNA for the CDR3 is TGTGCCAGCAGCTTAATCTCGGGAAACGAGCAGTACTTC.

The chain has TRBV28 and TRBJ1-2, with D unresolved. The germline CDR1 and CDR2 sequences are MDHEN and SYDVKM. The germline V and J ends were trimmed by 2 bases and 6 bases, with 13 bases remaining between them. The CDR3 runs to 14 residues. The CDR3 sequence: CASSLLEFSNGYTF. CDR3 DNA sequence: TGTGCCAGCAGTTTACTGGAGTTTAGTAATGGCTACACCTTC.